This T cell receptor beta chain is from a study of technical replicates of blood from a few donors. Assay: immunoSEQ multiplex PCR; the TCRdb copy retains only in-frame clones and omits some. There are some 89,000 clones in the sample; less than 95% occur only once, and less than 0.35% lies in the top ten. The ends were cut back, 11 bases at V and 10 bases at J, with 27 bases in the middle. The CDR3 contains 15 residues. Germline assignment: CDR1 MNHEY and CDR2 SMNVEV (reference sequence). The source material was T cells isolated from PBMCs. This receptor was obtained from a human donor in good health. The rearrangement links TRBV27 to TRBJ1-5; tentative D call: TRBD1 (6 bases). CDR3 amino acids: CASAPDLAGVAPQHF. The CDR3 region has the DNA TGTGCCTCTGCACCTGATCTTGCAGGGGTAGCTCCCCAGCATTTT.